This T cell receptor (beta chain) was identified in a study of T cell responses to AZD1222 COVID-19 vaccine. Study context: It was second doses at about 4 or about 12 weeks that were pooled.

Germline-derived CDR1 and CDR2 are MDHEN and SYDVKM. V was pared by 5 bases and J by 1 base, with 13 bases of the junction left unmatched. This CDR3 comprises 17 residues. Measured with immunoSEQ multiplex PCR; TCRdb has only the in-frame clones, and not every one. In the table there are more than 150,000 clones, roughly 91% of which are singletons. The chain couples TRBV28 to TRBJ1-2, with 7 bases that match TRBD1. The TCR comes from an adult in good health. Sequences were derived from peripheral blood, sampled on day 0 of AZD1222 vaccination. The CDR3, as DNA: TGTGCCAGCAGTCTAACGTCGGGACAGCAAATTAACTATGGCTACACCTTC. Translated: CASSLTSGQQINYGYTF.